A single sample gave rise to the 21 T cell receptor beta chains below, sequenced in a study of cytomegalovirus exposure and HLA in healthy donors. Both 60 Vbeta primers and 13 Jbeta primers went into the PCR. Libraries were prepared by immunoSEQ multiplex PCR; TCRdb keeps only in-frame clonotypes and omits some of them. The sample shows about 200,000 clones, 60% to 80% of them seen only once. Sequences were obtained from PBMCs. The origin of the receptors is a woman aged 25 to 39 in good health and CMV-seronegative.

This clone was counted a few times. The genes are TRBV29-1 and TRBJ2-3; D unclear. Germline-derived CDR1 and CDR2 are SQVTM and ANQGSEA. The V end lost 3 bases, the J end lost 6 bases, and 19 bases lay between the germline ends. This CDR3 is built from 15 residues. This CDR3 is CSVDPLSETRDTQYF. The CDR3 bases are TGCAGCGTTGACCCCCTTTCGGAAACGAGGGATACGCAGTATTTT.

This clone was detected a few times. This CDR3 is CASSYSSRMRNEQFF. CDR3 nucleotides: TGTGCCAGCAGTTACTCGTCAAGGATGAGGAATGAGCAGTTCTTC. The chain links TRBV6-5 to TRBJ2-1; D is unresolved. Trimming left V 0 bases short and J 7 bases short, with 13 bases between. Germline loops: CDR1 MNHEY, CDR2 SVGAGI. The length of the CDR3 is 15 residues.

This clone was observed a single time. The CDR3 region is CASSKRREGPYEQYF. CDR3 in DNA: TGCGCCAGCTCCAAGAGGAGGGAGGGACCCTACGAGCAGTACTTC. The chain couples TRBV10-1 to TRBJ2-7; 7 nucleotides agree with TRBD2. Germline V CDR1 and CDR2: WNHNN, SYGVQD (reference sequence). This CDR3 is built from 15 residues. Trimming removed 8 bases from V and 2 bases from J; junction bases left unmatched: 12.

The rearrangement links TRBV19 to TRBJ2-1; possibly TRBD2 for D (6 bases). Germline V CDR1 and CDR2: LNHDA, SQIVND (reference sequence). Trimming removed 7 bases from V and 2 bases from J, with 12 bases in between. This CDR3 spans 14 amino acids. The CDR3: CASIGGVPYNEQFF. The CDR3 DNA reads TGTGCCAGTATTGGCGGGGTCCCCTACAATGAGCAGTTCTTC.

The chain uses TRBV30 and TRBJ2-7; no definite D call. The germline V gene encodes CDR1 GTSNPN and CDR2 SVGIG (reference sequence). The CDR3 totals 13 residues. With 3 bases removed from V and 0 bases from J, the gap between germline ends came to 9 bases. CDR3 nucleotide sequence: TGTGCCTGGAGCGCCCTAAGCTCCTACGAGCAGTACTTC. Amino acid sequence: CAWSALSSYEQYF.

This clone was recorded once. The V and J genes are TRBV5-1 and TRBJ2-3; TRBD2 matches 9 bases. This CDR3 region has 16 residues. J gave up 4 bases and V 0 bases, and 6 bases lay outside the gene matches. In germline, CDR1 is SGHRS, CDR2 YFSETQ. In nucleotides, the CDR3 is TGCGCCAGCAGCTTGGTGCCGCGGGGGGGCCCAGATACGCAGTATTTT. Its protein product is CASSLVPRGGPDTQYF.

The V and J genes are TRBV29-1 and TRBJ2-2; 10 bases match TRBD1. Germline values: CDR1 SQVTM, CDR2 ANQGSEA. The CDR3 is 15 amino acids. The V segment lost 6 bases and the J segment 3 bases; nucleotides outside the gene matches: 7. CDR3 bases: TGCAGCGTCAAAGGGACAGGGGACGACACCGGGGAGCTGTTTTTT. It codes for CSVKGTGDDTGELFF.

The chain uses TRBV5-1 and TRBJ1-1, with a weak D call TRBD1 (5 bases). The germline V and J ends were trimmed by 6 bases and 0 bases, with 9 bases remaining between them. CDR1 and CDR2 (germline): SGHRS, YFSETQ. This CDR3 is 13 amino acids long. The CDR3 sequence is CASNEQVNTEAFF. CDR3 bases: TGCGCCAGCAATGAACAGGTGAACACTGAAGCTTTCTTT.

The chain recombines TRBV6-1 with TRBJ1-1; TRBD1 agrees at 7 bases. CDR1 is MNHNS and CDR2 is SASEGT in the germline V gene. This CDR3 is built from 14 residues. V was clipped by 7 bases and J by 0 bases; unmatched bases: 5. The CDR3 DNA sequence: TGTGCCAGCACTGTGACAGGGATGAACACTGAAGCTTTCTTT. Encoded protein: CASTVTGMNTEAFF.

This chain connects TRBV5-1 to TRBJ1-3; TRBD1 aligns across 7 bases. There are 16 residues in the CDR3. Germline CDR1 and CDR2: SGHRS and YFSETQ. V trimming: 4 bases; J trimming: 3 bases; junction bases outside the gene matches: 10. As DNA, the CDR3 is TGCGCCAGCAGCATAGCCGGACAGGATATTGGAAACACCATATATTTT. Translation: CASSIAGQDIGNTIYF.

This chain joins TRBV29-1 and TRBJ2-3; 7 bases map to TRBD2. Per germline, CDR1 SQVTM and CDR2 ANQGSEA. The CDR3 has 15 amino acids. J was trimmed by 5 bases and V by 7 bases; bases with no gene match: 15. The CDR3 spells CSARSGEGPRDTQYF. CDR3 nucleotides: TGCAGCGCCCGTTCGGGGGAGGGCCCCAGAGATACGCAGTATTTT.

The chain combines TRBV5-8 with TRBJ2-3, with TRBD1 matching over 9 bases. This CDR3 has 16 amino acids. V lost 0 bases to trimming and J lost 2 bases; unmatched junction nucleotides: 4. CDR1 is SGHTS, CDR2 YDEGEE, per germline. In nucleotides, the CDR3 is TGTGCCAGCAGCTTGGTTACAGGGGGCTTCACAGATACGCAGTATTTT. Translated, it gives CASSLVTGGFTDTQYF.

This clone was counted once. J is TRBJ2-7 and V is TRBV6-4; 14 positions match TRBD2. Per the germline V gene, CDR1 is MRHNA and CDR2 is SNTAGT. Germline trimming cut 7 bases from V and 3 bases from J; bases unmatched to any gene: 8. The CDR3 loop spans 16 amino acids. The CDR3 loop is CASMGLAGDHLYEQYF. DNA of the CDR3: TGTGCCAGCATGGGACTAGCGGGAGACCACCTCTACGAGCAGTACTTC.

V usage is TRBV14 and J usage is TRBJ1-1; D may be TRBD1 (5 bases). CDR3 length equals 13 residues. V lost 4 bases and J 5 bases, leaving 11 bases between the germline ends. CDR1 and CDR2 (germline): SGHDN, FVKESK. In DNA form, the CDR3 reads TGTGCCAGCAGCCCACTCCGGGGGACTGAAGCTTTCTTT. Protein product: CASSPLRGTEAFF.

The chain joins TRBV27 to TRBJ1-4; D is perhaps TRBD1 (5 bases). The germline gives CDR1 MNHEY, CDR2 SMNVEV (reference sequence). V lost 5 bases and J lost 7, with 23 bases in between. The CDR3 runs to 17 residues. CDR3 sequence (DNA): TGTGCCAGCAGTCCCTCCCCTCCCCGGGCGGGGGGTGAAAAACTGTTTTTT. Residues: CASSPSPPRAGGEKLFF.

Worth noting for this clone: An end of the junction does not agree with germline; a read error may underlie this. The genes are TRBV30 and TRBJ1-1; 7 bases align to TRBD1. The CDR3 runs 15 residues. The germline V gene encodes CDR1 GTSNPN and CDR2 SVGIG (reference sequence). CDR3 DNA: TGTGCCTGGAGTCCCAGGGACAGAGTGAACACTGAAGCTTCCTTT. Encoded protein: CAWSPRDRVNTEASF.

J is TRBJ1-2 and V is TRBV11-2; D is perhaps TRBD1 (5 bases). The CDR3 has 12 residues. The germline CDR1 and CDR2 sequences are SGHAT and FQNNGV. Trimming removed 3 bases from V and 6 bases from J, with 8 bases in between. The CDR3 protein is CASSLGGNGYTF. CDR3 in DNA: TGTGCCAGCAGCTTGGGGGGAAATGGCTACACCTTC.

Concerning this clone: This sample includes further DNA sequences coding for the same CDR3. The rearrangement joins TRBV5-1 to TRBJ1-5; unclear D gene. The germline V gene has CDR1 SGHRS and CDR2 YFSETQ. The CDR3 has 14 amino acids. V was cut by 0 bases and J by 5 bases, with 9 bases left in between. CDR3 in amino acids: CASSLGGRDQPQHF. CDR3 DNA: TGCGCCAGCAGCTTGGGCGGTCGGGATCAGCCCCAGCATTTT.

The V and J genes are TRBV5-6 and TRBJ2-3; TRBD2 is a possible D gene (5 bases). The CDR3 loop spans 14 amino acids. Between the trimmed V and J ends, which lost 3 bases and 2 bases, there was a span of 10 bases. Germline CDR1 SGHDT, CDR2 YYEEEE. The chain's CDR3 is CASSSGFPTDTQYF. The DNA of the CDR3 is TGTGCCAGCAGCTCGGGATTCCCCACAGATACGCAGTATTTT.

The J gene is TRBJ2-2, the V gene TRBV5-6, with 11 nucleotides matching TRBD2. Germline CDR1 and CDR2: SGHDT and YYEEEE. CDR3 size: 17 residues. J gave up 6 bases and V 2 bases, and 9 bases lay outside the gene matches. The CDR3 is CASSLSLAGGLAGELFF. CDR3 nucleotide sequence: TGTGCCAGCAGCTTATCCTTAGCGGGAGGGCTGGCCGGGGAGCTGTTTTTT.

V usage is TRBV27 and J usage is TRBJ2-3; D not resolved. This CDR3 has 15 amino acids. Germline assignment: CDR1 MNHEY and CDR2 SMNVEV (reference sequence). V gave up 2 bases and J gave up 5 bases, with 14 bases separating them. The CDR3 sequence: CASSLNSKSRDTQYF. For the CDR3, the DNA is TGTGCCAGCAGTTTAAACTCGAAGTCTAGAGATACGCAGTATTTT.